This T cell receptor (beta chain) was sequenced for a study of blood T cell repertoires in COVID-19. Germline CDR1 SGHRS, CDR2 YFSETQ. The CDR3 has 15 amino acids. V was pared by 4 bases and J by 1 base, with 14 bases between. The table came from immunoSEQ multiplex PCR; TCRdb's copy has only in-frame clones and leaves some out. This sample carries about 220,000 clones, around 86% of them seen once, and the ten largest clones take 2% to 2.5%. This clone was seen only once. The TCR originated in a man aged 25-40 years who had recovered from COVID-19. The source material was peripheral blood. The V and J genes are TRBV5-1 and TRBJ1-1, with D unresolved. The CDR3 region is CASSLYTHENTEAFF. The CDR3 nucleotides read TGCGCCAGCAGCCTGTACACCCATGAGAACACTGAAGCTTTCTTT.